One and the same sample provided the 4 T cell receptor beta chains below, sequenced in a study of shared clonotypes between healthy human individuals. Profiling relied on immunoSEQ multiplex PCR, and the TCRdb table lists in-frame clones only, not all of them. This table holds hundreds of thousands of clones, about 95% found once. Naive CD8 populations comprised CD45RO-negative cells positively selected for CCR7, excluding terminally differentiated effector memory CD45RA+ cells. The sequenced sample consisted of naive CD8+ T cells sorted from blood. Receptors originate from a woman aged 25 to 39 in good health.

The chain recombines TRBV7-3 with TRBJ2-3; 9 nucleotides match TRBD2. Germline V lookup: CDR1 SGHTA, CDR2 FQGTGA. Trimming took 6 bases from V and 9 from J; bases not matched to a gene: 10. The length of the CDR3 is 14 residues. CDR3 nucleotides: TGTGCCAGCAGTTCGCCATCTAGCGGGGACACGCAGTATTTT. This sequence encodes CASSSPSSGDTQYF. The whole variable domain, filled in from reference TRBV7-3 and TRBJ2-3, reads GAGVSQTPSNKVTEKGKYVELRCDPISGHTALYWYRQSLGQGPEFLIYFQGTGAADDSGLPNDRFFAVRPEGSVSTLKIQRTERGDSAVYLCASSSPSSGDTQYFGPGTRLTVL.

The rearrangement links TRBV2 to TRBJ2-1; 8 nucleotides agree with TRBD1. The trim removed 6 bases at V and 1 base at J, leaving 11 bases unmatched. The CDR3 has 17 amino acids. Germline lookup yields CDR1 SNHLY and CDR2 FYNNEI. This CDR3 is CASSTTYHRGSYNEQFF. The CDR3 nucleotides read TGTGCCAGCAGCACAACATATCACAGGGGGTCCTACAATGAGCAGTTCTTC.

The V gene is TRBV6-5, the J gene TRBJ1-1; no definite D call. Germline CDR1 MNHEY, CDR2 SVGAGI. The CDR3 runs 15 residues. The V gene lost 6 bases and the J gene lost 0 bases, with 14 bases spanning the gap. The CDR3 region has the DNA TGTGCCAGCAGCCCCGCGGGTGAGATGAACACTGAAGCTTTCTTT. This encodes CASSPAGEMNTEAFF.

CDR3: CASWTGLGEQYF. CDR3 nucleotides: TGTGCCAGCTGGACTGGTCTGGGCGAGCAGTACTTC. This sequence joins TRBV27 and TRBJ2-7; D might be TRBD2 (5 bases). Germline CDR1 reads MNHEY; CDR2 reads SMNVEV (reference sequence). The V end lost 8 bases, the J end lost 6 bases, and 14 bases lay between the germline ends. The length of the CDR3 is 12 residues.